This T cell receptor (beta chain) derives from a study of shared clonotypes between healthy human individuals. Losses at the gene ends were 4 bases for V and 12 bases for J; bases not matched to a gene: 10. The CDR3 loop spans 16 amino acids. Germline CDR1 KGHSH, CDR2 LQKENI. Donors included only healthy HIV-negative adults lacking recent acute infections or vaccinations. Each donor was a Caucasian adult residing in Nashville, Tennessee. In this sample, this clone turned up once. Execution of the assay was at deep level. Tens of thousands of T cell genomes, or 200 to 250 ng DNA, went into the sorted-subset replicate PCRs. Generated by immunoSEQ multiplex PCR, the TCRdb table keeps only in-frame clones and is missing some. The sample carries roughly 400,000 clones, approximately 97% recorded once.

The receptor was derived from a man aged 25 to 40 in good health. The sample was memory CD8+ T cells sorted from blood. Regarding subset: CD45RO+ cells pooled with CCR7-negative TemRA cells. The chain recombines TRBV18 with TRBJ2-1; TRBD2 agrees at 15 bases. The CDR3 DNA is TGTGCCAGCTCACACCCAGGACTAGCGGGAGGGCCAGGGCAGTTCTTC. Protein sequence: CASSHPGLAGGPGQFF.